The next 29 T cell receptor beta chains were all read from a single sample in a study of blood T cell repertoires in COVID-19. TCRdb's copy holds only in-frame clones and misses some; the assay was immunoSEQ multiplex PCR. The sample carries 150,000 to 200,000 clones, roughly 90% recorded once. Material: peripheral blood. These TCRs come from a man between 40 and 49 years old with acute or convalescent COVID-19.

The chain is built from TRBV15 and TRBJ2-5, with D unresolved. Germline V lookup: CDR1 LNHNV, CDR2 YYDKDF (reference sequence). CDR3 length: 14 residues. The V gene lost 0 bases and the J gene lost 7 bases, with 12 bases spanning the gap. The CDR3: CATSRDKPSRTQYF. The CDR3 coding sequence is TGTGCCACCAGCAGAGATAAGCCATCGAGGACCCAGTACTTC.

CDR3 region: CATRPGGSTNEKLFF. The CDR3 DNA follows: TGTGCCACCCGGCCCGGAGGTTCAACTAATGAAAAACTGTTTTTT. The rearrangement uses TRBV10-3 and TRBJ1-4; D call uncertain. The length of the CDR3 is 15 residues. The germline V gene encodes CDR1 ENHRY and CDR2 SYGVKD. Trimming took off 10 bases at V and 0 bases at J, with 15 bases between the two ends.

The DNA of the CDR3 is TGTGCCAGCAGTACGGACAGGGCGCAGTACTTC. Encoded protein: CASSTDRAQYF. The chain combines TRBV6-5 with TRBJ2-7; 8 bases agree with TRBD1. In germline, CDR1 is MNHEY, CDR2 SVGAGI. The CDR3 spans 11 residues. The junction had 3 bases not matched to a gene; V was cut back by 5 bases and J by 9 bases.

The rearrangement joins TRBV5-6 to TRBJ1-1; 9 positions match TRBD1. With 1 base clipped from V and 11 bases from J, the junction kept 9 bases outside the gene matches. The CDR3 is 14 residues long. The germline gives CDR1 SGHDT, CDR2 YYEEEE. The CDR3 region is CASSLRTGGNLAFF. CDR3 coding DNA: TGTGCCAGCAGCTTGCGTACAGGGGGCAATCTGGCTTTCTTT.

There are a few counts of this clone. This rearrangement joins TRBV4-2 to TRBJ2-2, with a weak D call TRBD2 (6 bases). V was clipped by 0 bases and J by 2 bases, with 19 bases between them. This CDR3 comprises 19 residues. In germline, CDR1 is LGHNA, CDR2 YNFKEQ. The CDR3 nucleotides read TGTGCCAGCAGCCAAGAAATCGGGACGGGACTGGTAAACACCGGGGAGCTGTTTTTT. Protein sequence: CASSQEIGTGLVNTGELFF.

The J gene is TRBJ1-1, the V gene TRBV11-2; TRBD1 might be the D (6 bases). The CDR3 contains 13 residues. The germline CDR1 and CDR2 sequences are SGHAT and FQNNGV. V gave up 5 bases and J gave up 3 bases, with 10 bases separating them. CDR3 protein: CASSQGTYTEAFF. The CDR3 bases are TGTGCCAGCAGCCAGGGGACCTACACTGAAGCTTTCTTT.

J is TRBJ2-1 and V is TRBV7-9; TRBD1 is a possible D gene (6 bases). The CDR3 length is 15 residues. Germline V gene lookup returns CDR1 SEHNR and CDR2 FQNEAQ (reference sequence). Trimming took 2 bases from V and 1 from J, leaving 9 bases between them. The CDR3 region is CASSLRQGSYNEQFF. The DNA for the CDR3 is TGTGCCAGCAGCTTACGGCAGGGGTCCTACAATGAGCAGTTCTTC. The whole variable domain, filled in from reference TRBV7-9 and TRBJ2-1, reads DTGVSQNPRHKITKRGQNVTFRCDPISEHNRLYWYRQTLGQGPEFLTYFQNEAQLEKSRLLSDRFSAERPKGSFSTLEIQRTEQGDSAMYLCASSLRQGSYNEQFFGPGTRLTVL.

This clone appeared once. The chain joins TRBV30 to TRBJ1-6, with 7 bases aligning to TRBD1. The CDR3 is made up of 16 amino acids. V gave up 0 bases and J gave up 1 base; unmatched junction bases: 3. Germline loops: CDR1 GTSNPN, CDR2 SVGIG (reference sequence). For the CDR3, the DNA is TGTGCCTGGAGTGTCTCGACAGGGTCCTATAATTCACCCCTCCACTTT. Translating gives CAWSVSTGSYNSPLHF.

The chain joins TRBV4-1 to TRBJ1-1; D may be TRBD1 (5 bases). Germline V gives CDR1 MGHRA, CDR2 YSYEKL. Trimming took off 3 bases at V and 1 base at J, with 21 bases between the two ends. This CDR3 has 18 residues. This CDR3 reads CASSHILPPAGRNTEAFF. The CDR3 coding sequence is TGCGCCAGCAGCCATATCTTGCCTCCGGCAGGGCGGAACACTGAAGCTTTCTTT.

V gene TRBV2 combines with J gene TRBJ1-4; D is uncertain. This CDR3 has 13 amino acids. The V end lost 7 bases, the J end lost 7 bases, and 13 bases lay between the germline ends. Germline V lookup: CDR1 SNHLY, CDR2 FYNNEI. CDR3 coding DNA: TGTGCCAGCAACCGGCAGGTCGGTGAAAAACTGTTTTTT. Its translation: CASNRQVGEKLFF.

This clone was seen only once. V gene TRBV25-1 combines with J gene TRBJ2-3; D is undetermined. CDR3 length: 15 residues. Trimming pared 1 base from V and 1 base from J, leaving 9 bases between. Germline CDR1 MGHDK, CDR2 SYGVNS. DNA for the CDR3: TGTGCCAGCAGTGAATCCGGTCCTGGCACAGATACGCAGTATTTT. It codes for CASSESGPGTDTQYF. Full variable domain (rest looked up from reference TRBV25-1 and TRBJ2-3): EADIYQTPRYLVIGTGKKITLECSQTMGHDKMYWYQQDPGMELHLIHYSYGVNSTEKGDLSSESTVSRIRTEHFPLTLESARPSHTSQYLCASSESGPGTDTQYFGPGTRLTVL.

The V and J genes are TRBV29-1 and TRBJ2-3, with TRBD1 matching over 11 bases. The CDR3 length is 14 residues. Looked up from germline, CDR1 is SQVTM and CDR2 is ANQGSEA. V lost 6 bases, J lost 6 bases, and 8 bases stayed unmatched. CDR3 sequence (DNA): TGCAGCGTGGCCCCGGGACAGGGGGGTGATACGCAGTATTTT. It codes for CSVAPGQGGDTQYF.

J is TRBJ1-5 and V is TRBV30; 8 nucleotides agree with TRBD1. This CDR3 has 16 residues. After removal of 2 bases from V and 4 bases from J, the junction contained 10 bases not matched to a gene. Germline V lookup: CDR1 GTSNPN, CDR2 SVGIG (reference sequence). CDR3 sequence: CAWSPSRDRLNQPQHF. The CDR3 DNA reads as TGTGCCTGGAGTCCAAGCCGGGACAGGCTGAATCAGCCCCAGCATTTT. Complete variable domain (other parts from reference TRBV30 and TRBJ1-5): SQTIHQWPATLVQPVGSPLSLECTVEGTSNPNLYWYRQAAGRGLQLLFYSVGIGQISSEVPQNLSASRPQDRQFILSSKKLLLSDSGFYLCAWSPSRDRLNQPQHFGDGTRLSIL.

The chain joins TRBV30 to TRBJ2-7; D is perhaps TRBD1 (6 bases). This CDR3 is 13 amino acids long. V was trimmed by 2 bases and J by 4 bases, leaving 12 bases between them. Germline CDR1 reads GTSNPN; CDR2 reads SVGIG (reference sequence). CDR3 protein: CAWSRGHYYEQYF. The CDR3 coding sequence is TGTGCCTGGAGTCGGGGACACTATTACGAGCAGTACTTC.

This clone was detected only once. V usage is TRBV9 and J usage is TRBJ1-2, with a weak D call TRBD1 (5 bases). The ends were cut back, 4 bases at V and 5 bases at J, with 15 bases in the middle. CDR1 and CDR2 (germline): SGDLS, YYNGEE. CDR3 size: 14 residues. CDR3 sequence: CASSPAAGPYGYTF. CDR3 in DNA: TGTGCCAGCAGCCCAGCGGCGGGGCCATATGGCTACACCTTC.

The chain recombines TRBV6-4 with TRBJ1-2, with a possible D match to TRBD1 (5 bases). V lost 6 bases to trimming and J lost 7 bases, with 18 bases between them. This CDR3 contains 14 residues. Germline CDR1 reads MRHNA; CDR2 reads SNTAGT. This CDR3 is CASSPAGLESGYTF. Written as DNA, the CDR3 is TGTGCCAGCAGCCCCGCGGGACTTGAGTCTGGCTACACCTTC.

The J gene is TRBJ1-1, the V gene TRBV28, with TRBD1 matching over 8 bases. This CDR3 is 18 amino acids long. With 6 bases clipped from V and 8 bases from J, the junction kept 23 bases outside the gene matches. Germline V gene lookup returns CDR1 MDHEN and CDR2 SYDVKM. CDR3 region: CASRLGSGPRTGWREAFF. CDR3 nucleotides: TGTGCCAGCAGATTGGGAAGTGGCCCCCGGACAGGGTGGAGAGAAGCTTTCTTT.

The chain has TRBV7-6 and TRBJ1-2, with D maybe TRBD1 (5 bases). The germline V gene encodes CDR1 SGHVS and CDR2 FNYEAQ. V gave up 5 bases and J gave up 1 base, with 14 bases separating them. This CDR3 contains 15 residues. The chain's CDR3 is CASSPRPDSNYGYTF. CDR3 sequence (DNA): TGTGCCAGCAGCCCCCGGCCAGACAGTAACTATGGCTACACCTTC. The full variable domain, its missing parts supplied by reference TRBV7-6 and TRBJ1-2, is GAGVSQSPRYKVTKRGQDVALRCDPISGHVSLYWYRQALGQGPEFLTYFNYEAQQDKSGLPNDRFSAERPEGSISTLTIQRTEQRDSAMYRCASSPRPDSNYGYTFGSGTRLTVV.

V usage is TRBV21-1 and J usage is TRBJ1-1; TRBD1, the table's D call, was not compared with the DNA. TRBV21-1 is termed a pseudogene. The CDR3 loop spans 16 amino acids. CDR3 in amino acids: CASSNSRDRESTEAFF. As DNA, the CDR3 is TGTGCCAGCAGCAATTCCAGAGACAGGGAGTCCACTGAAGCTTTCTTT.

The rearrangement uses TRBV3-1 (or the pseudogene TRBV3-2) and TRBJ2-7; TRBD2 is a possible D gene (7 bases). Germline CDR1 reads LGHDT; CDR2 reads YNNKEL (reference sequence). The V end lost 0 bases, the J end lost 2 bases, and 17 bases lay between the germline ends. The CDR3 totals 17 residues. CDR3 DNA sequence: TGTGCCAGCAGCCAAGAACGAGGAGGGGGGGCACCCTACGAGCAGTACTTC. This codes for CASSQERGGGAPYEQYF.

This clone was seen a few times. The chain links TRBV7-9 to TRBJ1-4, with 7 bases matching TRBD1. Trimming removed 4 bases from V and 7 bases from J; junction bases left unmatched: 12. CDR1 and CDR2 from the germline V gene are SEHNR and FQNEAQ (reference sequence). This CDR3 is 16 amino acids long. The CDR3 loop reads CASSSDTTGYGEKLFF. In DNA, the CDR3 is TGTGCCAGCAGCTCCGACACGACAGGGTATGGTGAAAAACTGTTTTTT.

In this sample, this clone turned up a few times. The gene calls are TRBV5-1 and TRBJ1-5, with a possible D match to TRBD1 (5 bases). Germline V gene sequence: CDR1 SGHRS, CDR2 YFSETQ. This CDR3 comprises 15 residues. Trimming removed 0 bases at V and 6 bases at J, with 13 bases between. In nucleotides, the CDR3 is TGCGCCAGCAGCTTGGAAGCGGGGGTAGCTCAGCCCCAGCATTTT. The encoded protein is CASSLEAGVAQPQHF.

This clone was seen a single time. V gene TRBV7-9 combines with J gene TRBJ1-6; TRBD1 agrees at 8 bases. V was clipped by 3 bases and J by 9 bases; unmatched bases: 10. There are 16 residues in the CDR3. Germline V gene data show CDR1 as SEHNR and CDR2 as FQNEAQ (reference sequence). CDR3 amino acids: CASSFGSRQGSSPLHF. CDR3 DNA sequence: TGTGCCAGCAGCTTCGGTTCCCGACAGGGGAGTTCACCCCTCCACTTT. The whole variable domain, filled in from reference TRBV7-9 and TRBJ1-6, reads DTGVSQNPRHKITKRGQNVTFRCDPISEHNRLYWYRQTLGQGPEFLTYFQNEAQLEKSRLLSDRFSAERPKGSFSTLEIQRTEQGDSAMYLCASSFGSRQGSSPLHFGNGTRLTVT.

The chain has TRBV27 and TRBJ1-3; 7 positions match TRBD1. The germline gives CDR1 MNHEY, CDR2 SMNVEV (reference sequence). Losses at the gene ends were 7 bases for V and 1 base for J; bases not matched to a gene: 10. The CDR3 covers 16 residues. The CDR3 loop reads CASKPVQGVSGNTIYF. Written as DNA, the CDR3 is TGTGCCAGCAAACCCGTGCAGGGGGTGTCTGGAAACACCATATATTTT.

The rearrangement joins TRBV18 to TRBJ1-2; D is ambiguous. Trimming stripped 3 bases from V and 5 bases from J, with 16 bases between. From germline, CDR1 is KGHSH and CDR2 LQKENI. This CDR3 is built from 15 residues. CDR3 sequence (DNA): TGTGCCAGCTCACCTACAGCCCCGAGTTATTATGGCTACACCTTC. This codes for CASSPTAPSYYGYTF.

This chain connects TRBV20-1 to TRBJ1-6, with 7 nucleotides matching TRBD1. Germline V gene sequence: CDR1 DFQATT, CDR2 SNEGSKA (reference sequence). This CDR3 is 14 amino acids long. J was trimmed by 7 bases and V by 7 bases; bases with no gene match: 10. The CDR3 DNA reads TGCAGTGTTAGTCGGGACAGCGTAAATTCACCCCTCCACTTT. Its protein product is CSVSRDSVNSPLHF.

The chain carries TRBV7-2 and TRBJ1-5; 8 bases are shared with TRBD1. This CDR3 comprises 15 residues. V was clipped by 5 bases and J by 2 bases; unmatched bases: 5. Germline V gives CDR1 SGHTA, CDR2 FQGNSA. CDR3 protein: CASSITGGGNQPQHF. In nucleotides, the CDR3 is TGTGCCAGCAGCATAACAGGGGGGGGCAATCAGCCCCAGCATTTT.

The chain couples TRBV15 to TRBJ2-6, with D possibly TRBD2 on 6 matching bases. Deletions cut 1 base from V and 0 bases from J, with 10 bases between. Per the germline V gene, CDR1 is LNHNV and CDR2 is YYDKDF (reference sequence). The length of the CDR3 is 17 residues. Here the CDR3 reads CATSRGGRLSGANVLTF. In DNA, the CDR3 is TGTGCCACCAGCAGAGGGGGGAGGCTCTCTGGGGCCAACGTCCTGACTTTC.

This chain joins TRBV11-2 and TRBJ1-1; D is undetermined. The CDR3 has 13 amino acids. V gave up 0 bases and J gave up 1 base, with 3 bases separating them. From germline, CDR1 is SGHAT and CDR2 FQNNGV. The CDR3 sequence is CASSLDWNTEAFF. Written as DNA, the CDR3 is TGTGCCAGCAGCTTAGACTGGAACACTGAAGCTTTCTTT.